What follows are 29 T cell receptor beta chains derived from one specimen sequenced in a study of Ad26.COV2.S vaccination and SARS-CoV-2 variants. The treatment: some 20 received Ad26.COV2.S at low or high dose, single or two shots; about five received placebo; per-sample allocation not given. Collection of the samples took place on day 63 after the first injection of vaccine or placebo. Measured with immunoSEQ multiplex PCR; TCRdb has only the in-frame clones, and not every one. Of roughly 400,000 clones in the sample, 92% were seen once. The specimen was peripheral blood, collected in a trial of Ad26.COV2.S vaccine versus placebo. These receptors were obtained from a person aged 18-60 years who received the Ad26.COV2.S COVID-19 vaccine or a placebo.

V usage is TRBV5-1 and J usage is TRBJ1-1; weak D call: TRBD1 (6 bases). V was clipped by 4 bases and J by 0 bases, with 10 bases between them. The CDR3 spans 14 residues. CDR1 and CDR2 (germline): SGHRS, YFSETQ. The CDR3 protein is CASSADSMNTEAFF. The CDR3 DNA reads TGCGCCAGCAGCGCGGACAGCATGAACACTGAAGCTTTCTTT.

The chain carries TRBV2 and TRBJ1-3; the D is unclear. The germline V gene encodes CDR1 SNHLY and CDR2 FYNNEI. The V gene lost 6 bases and the J gene lost 0 bases, with 6 bases spanning the gap. The CDR3 has 13 amino acids. Here the CDR3 reads CASRGISGNTIYF. The CDR3 DNA follows: TGTGCCAGCAGGGGGATCTCTGGAAACACCATATATTTT.

The V call is TRBV5-4, the J call TRBJ2-5; tentatively, D is TRBD1 (5 bases). This CDR3 contains 14 residues. V was trimmed by 0 bases and J by 5 bases, leaving 11 bases between them. Germline values: CDR1 SGHNT, CDR2 YYREEE (reference sequence). CDR3 amino acids: CASSLAFRDETQYF. The CDR3, as DNA: TGTGCCAGCAGCTTGGCTTTCAGGGATGAGACCCAGTACTTC. The full variable domain, in which reference TRBV5-4 and TRBJ2-5 provide the parts outside the CDR3, is ETGVTQSPTHLIKTRGQQVTLRCSSQSGHNTVSWYQQALGQGPQFIFQYYREEENGRGNFPPRFSGLQFPNYSSELNVNALELDDSALYLCASSLAFRDETQYFGPGTRLLVL.

The chain couples TRBV24-1 to TRBJ2-5; the D gene is possibly TRBD1 (5 bases). Trimming pared 4 bases from V and 4 bases from J, leaving 24 bases between. Germline V lookup: CDR1 KGHDR, CDR2 SFDVKD. The CDR3 is 18 residues long. Written as DNA, the CDR3 is TGTGCCACCAGTGACCCCCTGGGGCCGGAATCACTGGGAGAGACCCAGTACTTC. Residues: CATSDPLGPESLGETQYF.

This rearrangement joins TRBV9 to TRBJ2-5; 8 bases fit TRBD2. CDR1 SGDLS and CDR2 YYNGEE come from the germline V gene. CDR3 length: 13 amino acids. V trimming: 6 bases; J trimming: 5 bases; junction bases outside the gene matches: 6. In DNA form, the CDR3 reads TGTGCCAGCAACGGGGGGGCCGGCGAGACCCAGTACTTC. Residues: CASNGGAGETQYF.

This chain connects TRBV27 to TRBJ1-6; D is unclear. The CDR3 runs 16 residues. The V end was cut by 8 bases, the J end by 5 bases, with 19 bases between. Germline V CDR1 and CDR2: MNHEY, SMNVEV (reference sequence). The DNA for the CDR3 is TGTGCCAGCTTTAAGATTGGACGTCGCGATAATTCACCCCTCCACTTT. This encodes CASFKIGRRDNSPLHF.

The V and J genes are TRBV27 and TRBJ1-1; perhaps TRBD1 as D (6 bases). V dropped 5 bases and J dropped 1 base, with 11 bases sitting between them. The CDR3 is 14 residues long. Looked up from germline, CDR1 is MNHEY and CDR2 is SMNVEV (reference sequence). The CDR3 reads CASSQQGKNTEAFF. CDR3 nucleotide sequence: TGTGCCAGCAGTCAACAGGGAAAGAACACTGAAGCTTTCTTT.

The J gene is TRBJ2-3, the V gene TRBV4-3, with D perhaps matching TRBD1 (6 bases). V lost 2 bases, J lost 0 bases, and 12 bases lay in between. This CDR3 has 16 amino acids. Germline CDR1 and CDR2: LGHNA and YSLEER. This CDR3 is CASSQTTGPSTDTQYF. The CDR3 DNA reads as TGCGCCAGCAGCCAAACGACAGGCCCAAGCACAGATACGCAGTATTTT.

The sample holds many counts of this clone. The gene calls are TRBV7-9 and TRBJ1-6; weak D call: TRBD1 (5 bases). Trimming took 4 bases from V and 6 from J, leaving 13 bases between them. This CDR3 is built from 15 residues. Germline values: CDR1 SEHNR, CDR2 FQNEAQ (reference sequence). DNA of the CDR3: TGTGCCAGCAGCTCTTGGGGGTTGGGTAATTCACCCCTCCACTTT. Its translation: CASSSWGLGNSPLHF.

This clone was seen once. The chain uses TRBV5-1 and TRBJ2-5; the D is unclear. V was pared by 3 bases and J by 2 bases, with 11 bases between. The CDR3 covers 14 residues. CDR1 and CDR2 from the germline V gene are SGHRS and YFSETQ. As DNA, the CDR3 is TGCGCCAGCAGCTCACCATTCAGGCAAGAGACCCAGTACTTC. As protein: CASSSPFRQETQYF.

Of note for this clone: This sample includes further DNA sequences coding for the same CDR3. The V and J genes are TRBV19 and TRBJ1-2; D ambiguous. The CDR3 is made up of 12 amino acids. Germline V gene sequence: CDR1 LNHDA, CDR2 SQIVND (reference sequence). V lost 2 bases and J lost 8, with 9 bases in between. The DNA for the CDR3 is TGTGCCAGTAGTATACTTGGTGGAGGCTACACCTTC. It is translated as CASSILGGGYTF.

V and J are TRBV5-4 and TRBJ1-1; D unclear. Trimming stripped 0 bases from V and 6 bases from J, with 9 bases between. The germline V gene encodes CDR1 SGHNT and CDR2 YYREEE (reference sequence). The CDR3 spans 13 residues. The CDR3 DNA sequence: TGTGCCAGCAGCTTGGGTGTCATGGCTGAAGCTTTCTTT. Translation: CASSLGVMAEAFF.

The V gene is TRBV5-1, the J gene TRBJ2-7; D may be TRBD1 or TRBD2 (5 bases each). Germline-derived CDR1 and CDR2 are SGHRS and YFSETQ. The CDR3 totals 15 residues. Trimming took off 5 bases at V and 0 bases at J, with 15 bases between the two ends. For the CDR3, the DNA is TGCGCCAGCAGTCATCTCAGGGACCACTCCTACGAGCAGTACTTC. It translates to CASSHLRDHSYEQYF.

The chain carries TRBV2 and TRBJ2-1, with unresolved D. The CDR3 spans 9 residues. Germline V gene sequence: CDR1 SNHLY, CDR2 FYNNEI. Trimming left V 11 bases short and J 7 bases short, with 6 bases between. CDR3 DNA sequence: TGTGCCTTAGGTAATGAGCAGTTCTTC. Its protein is CALGNEQFF. The full variable domain, with the rest looked up from reference TRBV2 and TRBJ2-1, is EPEVTQTPSHQVTQMGQEVILRCVPISNHLYFYWYRQILGQKVEFLVSFYNNEISEKSEIFDDQFSVERPDGSNFTLKIRSTKLEDSAMYFCALGNEQFFGPGTRLTVL.

The sample holds one count of this clone. This chain joins TRBV28 and TRBJ1-5, with 7 bases matching TRBD1. The V and J ends lost 8 bases and 6 bases, in that order; junction bases with no gene match: 13. This CDR3 contains 15 residues. From germline, CDR1 is MDHEN and CDR2 SYDVKM. The CDR3 sequence: CASGDRDQGSQPQHF. The CDR3 nucleotides read TGTGCCAGCGGAGACAGGGACCAGGGGAGTCAGCCCCAGCATTTT.

The chain carries TRBV9 and TRBJ2-2, with D tentatively TRBD2 (5 bases). Trimming cost V 3 bases and J 0 bases, with 15 bases left between them. The CDR3 totals 17 residues. The germline CDR1 and CDR2 sequences are SGDLS and YYNGEE. The CDR3 DNA follows: TGTGCCAGCAGCGCCGGAGGAGCCAGAGCGAACACCGGGGAGCTGTTTTTT. It translates to CASSAGGARANTGELFF.

CDR3 sequence reads: CASRMARTDYSNQPQHF. Here the CDR3 DNA reads TGTGCCAGTAGAATGGCCCGGACAGATTATAGCAATCAGCCCCAGCATTTT. This rearrangement joins TRBV19 to TRBJ1-5; D possibly corresponds to TRBD1 (6 bases). Germline V lookup: CDR1 LNHDA, CDR2 SQIVND (reference sequence). CDR3 length: 17 residues. Between the trimmed V and J ends, which lost 6 bases and 0 bases, there was a span of 18 bases.

The rearrangement joins TRBV5-3 to TRBJ1-3; D is ambiguous. TRBV5-3 is treated as an ORF (open reading frame) with a function not yet certain. The CDR3 runs 15 residues. V was shortened by 4 bases and J by 0 bases, with 11 bases between the two germline ends. DNA for the CDR3: TGTGCCAGAAGCCCACGGTGGGACTCTGGAAACACCATATATTTT. It yields the protein CARSPRWDSGNTIYF.

This clone occurred once. This chain links TRBV5-1 with TRBJ2-3; 10 bases line up with TRBD2. V shed 0 bases and J 1 base; nucleotides not matched to a gene: 8. The CDR3 is 18 residues long. The V gene's germline CDR1 is SGHRS and CDR2 YFSETQ. In DNA form, the CDR3 reads TGCGCCAGCAGCTTGGCCTTTCTAGCGGGGGTGGGCACAGATACGCAGTATTTT. Translating it yields CASSLAFLAGVGTDTQYF.

The chain recombines TRBV28 with TRBJ2-7; 7 bases align to TRBD1. V shed 5 bases and J 2 bases; nucleotides not matched to a gene: 9. This CDR3 is 15 amino acids long. CDR1 is MDHEN and CDR2 is SYDVKM in the germline V gene. CDR3 nucleotide sequence: TGTGCCAGCAGTGCGACAGGGCGGCTCCCCTACGAGCAGTACTTC. Amino acids: CASSATGRLPYEQYF.

The rearrangement joins TRBV11-2 to TRBJ2-1; 7 bases agree with TRBD2. With 1 base clipped from V and 2 bases from J, the junction kept 5 bases outside the gene matches. The CDR3 is 16 amino acids. The germline gives CDR1 SGHAT, CDR2 FQNNGV. CDR3 nucleotide sequence: TGTGCCAGCAGCTTAGGGCCCGGGACTACCTACAATGAGCAGTTCTTC. It yields the protein CASSLGPGTTYNEQFF.

The chain employs TRBV24-1 and TRBJ2-2; 7 positions match TRBD2. The germline CDR1 and CDR2 sequences are KGHDR and SFDVKD. Germline trimming cut 10 bases from V and 4 bases from J; bases unmatched to any gene: 5. CDR3 size: 13 residues. CDR3 sequence reads: CATGEGRTGELFF. In DNA form, the CDR3 reads TGTGCCACAGGGGAGGGGCGCACCGGGGAGCTGTTTTTT.

J is TRBJ2-5 and V is TRBV20-1, with no clear D. The CDR3 totals 11 residues. V was shortened by 6 bases and J by 9 bases, with 14 bases between the two germline ends. The germline V gene encodes CDR1 DFQATT and CDR2 SNEGSKA (reference sequence). CDR3 loop: CSATSARAQYF. CDR3 in DNA: TGCAGTGCCACTTCGGCCCGGGCCCAGTACTTC.

The genes are TRBV7-9 and TRBJ2-6, with D tentatively TRBD2 (6 bases). The CDR3 is made up of 17 amino acids. V lost 3 bases and J 4 bases, leaving 16 bases between the germline ends. The germline CDR1 and CDR2 sequences are SEHNR and FQNEAQ (reference sequence). The CDR3 region has the DNA TGTGCCAGCAGCTTCCCCGGGGAGGTATTGGGGGCCAACGTCCTGACTTTC. It specifies CASSFPGEVLGANVLTF.

The rearrangement links TRBV7-9 to TRBJ2-7; weak D call: TRBD2 (6 bases). Germline V gives CDR1 SEHNR, CDR2 FQNEAQ (reference sequence). The CDR3 runs to 14 residues. The V end lost 4 bases, the J end lost 2 bases, and 12 bases lay between the germline ends. CDR3 nucleotide sequence: TGTGCCAGCAGCTCCGGGACTCGCGCCTACGAGCAGTACTTC. It codes for CASSSGTRAYEQYF.

The chain recombines TRBV7-4 with TRBJ1-3, with D unresolved. V was trimmed by 1 base and J by 3 bases, leaving 16 bases between them. The CDR3 spans 17 residues. Looked up from germline, CDR1 is SGHVT and CDR2 is SQSDAQ. The CDR3 loop is CASSLVVDLRNGNTIYF. The CDR3 DNA follows: TGTGCCAGCAGCTTAGTTGTTGACCTTCGAAATGGAAACACCATATATTTT.

The chain employs TRBV20-1 and TRBJ2-1, with 13 bases matching TRBD2. The V gene's germline CDR1 is DFQATT and CDR2 SNEGSKA (reference sequence). V was clipped by 3 bases and J by 5 bases; unmatched bases: 7. There are 16 residues in the CDR3. The CDR3 is CSASGTSGVYHNEQFF. The CDR3 DNA sequence: TGCAGTGCTAGTGGGACTAGCGGGGTTTATCACAATGAGCAGTTCTTC.

This clone was recorded once. The chain has TRBV27 and TRBJ1-5; 7 bases line up with TRBD1. Germline trimming cut 8 bases from V and 3 bases from J; bases unmatched to any gene: 7. The length of the CDR3 is 14 residues. Looked up from germline, CDR1 is MNHEY and CDR2 is SMNVEV (reference sequence). The CDR3, as DNA: TGTGCCAGCCGGGAGGGGGCCTCCAATCAGCCCCAGCATTTT. Amino acid sequence: CASREGASNQPQHF.

The chain has TRBV6-2 or TRBV6-3 and TRBJ1-3, with D perhaps TRBD1 (5 bases). CDR3 size: 16 residues. CDR1 MNHEY and CDR2 SVGEGT come from the germline V gene. V gave up 2 bases and J gave up 7 bases, with 18 bases separating them. CDR3 in DNA: TGTGCCAGCAGTTACATTTGGGGCTCAACGGTCAACACCATATATTTT. Its translation is CASSYIWGSTVNTIYF.